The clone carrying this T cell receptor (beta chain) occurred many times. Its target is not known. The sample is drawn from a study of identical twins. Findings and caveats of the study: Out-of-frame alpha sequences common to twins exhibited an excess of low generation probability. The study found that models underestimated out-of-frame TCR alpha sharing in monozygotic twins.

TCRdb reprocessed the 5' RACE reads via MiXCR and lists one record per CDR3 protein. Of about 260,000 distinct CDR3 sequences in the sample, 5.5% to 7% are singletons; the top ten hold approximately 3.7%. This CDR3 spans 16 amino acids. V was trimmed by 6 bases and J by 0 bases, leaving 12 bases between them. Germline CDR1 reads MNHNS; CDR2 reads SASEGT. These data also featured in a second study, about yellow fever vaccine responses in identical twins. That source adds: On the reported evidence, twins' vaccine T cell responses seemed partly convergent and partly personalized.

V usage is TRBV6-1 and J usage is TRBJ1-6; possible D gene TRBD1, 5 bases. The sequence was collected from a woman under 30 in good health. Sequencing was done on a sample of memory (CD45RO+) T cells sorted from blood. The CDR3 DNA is TGTGCCAGCAGAAAGGCGGGGGGCTCCTATAATTCACCCCTCCACTTT. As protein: CASRKAGGSYNSPLHF.